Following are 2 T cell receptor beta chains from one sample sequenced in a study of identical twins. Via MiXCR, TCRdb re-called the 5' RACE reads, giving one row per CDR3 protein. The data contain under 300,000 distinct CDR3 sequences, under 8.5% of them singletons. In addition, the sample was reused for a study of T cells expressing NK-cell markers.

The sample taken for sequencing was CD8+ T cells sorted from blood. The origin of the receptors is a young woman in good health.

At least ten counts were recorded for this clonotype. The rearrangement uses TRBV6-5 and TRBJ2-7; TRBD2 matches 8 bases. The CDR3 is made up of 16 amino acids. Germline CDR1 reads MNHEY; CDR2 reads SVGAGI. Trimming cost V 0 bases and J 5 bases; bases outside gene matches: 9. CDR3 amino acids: CASSYSREGLLNEQYF. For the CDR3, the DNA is TGTGCCAGCAGTTACTCCCGGGAGGGCCTCTTAAACGAGCAGTACTTC.

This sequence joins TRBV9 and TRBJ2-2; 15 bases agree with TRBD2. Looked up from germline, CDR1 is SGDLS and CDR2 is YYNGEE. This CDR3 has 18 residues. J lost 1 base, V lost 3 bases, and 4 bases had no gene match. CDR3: CASSDRTSGGVNTGELFF. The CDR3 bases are TGTGCCAGCAGCGACAGGACTAGCGGGGGGGTGAACACCGGGGAGCTGTTTTTT.